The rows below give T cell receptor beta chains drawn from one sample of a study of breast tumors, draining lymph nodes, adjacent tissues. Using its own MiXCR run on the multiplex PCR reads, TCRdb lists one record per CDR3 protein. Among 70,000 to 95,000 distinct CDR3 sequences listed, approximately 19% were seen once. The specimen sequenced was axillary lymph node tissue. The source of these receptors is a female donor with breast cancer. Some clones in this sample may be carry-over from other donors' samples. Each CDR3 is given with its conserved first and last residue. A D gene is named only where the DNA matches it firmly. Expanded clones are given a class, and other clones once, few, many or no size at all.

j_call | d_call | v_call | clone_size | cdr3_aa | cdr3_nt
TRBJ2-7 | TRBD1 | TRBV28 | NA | CASSLIGTGSSYEQYF | TGTGCCAGCAGTTTGATAGGGACAGGGTCCTCCTACGAGCAGTACTTC
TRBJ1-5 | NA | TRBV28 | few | CASSLPQTGLGNQPQHF | TGTGCCAGCAGCTTACCCCAAACAGGGTTGGGCAATCAGCCCCAGCATTTT
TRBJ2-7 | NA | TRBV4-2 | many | CASSQGDGYEQYF | TGTGCCAGCAGCCAGGGGGACGGCTACGAGCAGTACTTC
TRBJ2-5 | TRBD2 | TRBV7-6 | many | CASSSFGLAGRVETQYF | TGTGCCAGCAGCTCCTTCGGGCTAGCGGGAAGAGTGGAGACCCAGTACTTC
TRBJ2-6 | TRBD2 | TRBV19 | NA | CAGSITSGPPQRVLTF | TGTGCCGGTAGTATCACTAGCGGGCCCCCCCAACGGGTCCTGACTTTC
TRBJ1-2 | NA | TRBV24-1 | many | CATSDPGTAYGYTF | TGTGCCACCAGTGATCCCGGGACCGCCTATGGCTACACCTTC
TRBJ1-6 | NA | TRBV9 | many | CASSLGGSSYNSPLHF | TGTGCCAGCAGCCTCGGGGGGAGCTCCTATAATTCACCCCTCCACTTT
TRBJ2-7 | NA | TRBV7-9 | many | CASRAGAYEQYF | TGTGCCAGCAGGGCTGGAGCCTACGAGCAGTACTTC
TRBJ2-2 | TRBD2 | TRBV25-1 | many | CASSDSLAGPTGELFF | TGTGCCAGCAGTGACTCCCTAGCGGGCCCCACCGGGGAGCTGTTTTTT
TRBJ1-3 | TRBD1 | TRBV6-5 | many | CASRRQGSHTIYF | TGTGCCAGCAGACGACAGGGCTCGCACACCATATATTTT
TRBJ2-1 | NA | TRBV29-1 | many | CSVVRDHEQFF | TGCAGCGTTGTGCGGGACCATGAGCAGTTCTTC
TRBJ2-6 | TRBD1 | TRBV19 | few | CASSTWTGANVLTF | TGTGCCAGTAGTACTTGGACAGGAGCCAACGTCCTGACTTTC
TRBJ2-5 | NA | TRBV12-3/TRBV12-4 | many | CASSLAPGMRETQYF | TGTGCCAGCAGTTTAGCTCCGGGTATGAGGGAGACCCAGTACTTC
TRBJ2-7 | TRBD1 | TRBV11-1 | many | CASSLGTGTYEQYF | TGTGCCAGCAGCTTAGGGACAGGTACCTACGAGCAGTACTTC
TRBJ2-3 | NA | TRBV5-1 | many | CASSFGRADTQYF | TGCGCCAGCAGCTTTGGTAGGGCCGATACGCAGTATTTT
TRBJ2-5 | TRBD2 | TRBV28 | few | CASSSPPGLAEETQYF | TGTGCCAGCAGTTCCCCCCCGGGACTAGCGGAAGAGACCCAGTACTTC
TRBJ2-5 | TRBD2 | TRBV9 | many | CASSVGTGGPEETQYF | TGTGCCAGCAGCGTTGGTACGGGAGGGCCAGAAGAGACCCAGTACTTC
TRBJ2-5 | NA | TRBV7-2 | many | CASRLGQNQETQYF | TGTGCCAGCCGACTTGGACAGAACCAAGAGACCCAGTACTTC
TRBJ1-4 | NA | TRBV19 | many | CASSIGKGTATNEKLFF | TGTGCCAGTAGTATAGGAAAAGGAACCGCAACTAATGAAAAACTGTTTTTT
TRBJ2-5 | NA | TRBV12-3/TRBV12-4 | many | CASSFVDNLQETQYF | TGTGCCAGCAGTTTTGTGGACAACCTCCAAGAGACCCAGTACTTC
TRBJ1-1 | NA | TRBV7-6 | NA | CASSLDAGNTEAFF | TGTGCCAGCAGCTTAGACGCCGGGAACACTGAAGCTTTCTTT
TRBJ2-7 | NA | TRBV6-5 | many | CASSSYRGGEQYF | TGTGCCAGCAGTTCCTACAGGGGAGGGGAGCAGTACTTC
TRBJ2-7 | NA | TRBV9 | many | CASSVEGSSFYEQYF | TGTGCCAGCAGCGTAGAGGGTTCCAGCTTCTACGAGCAGTACTTC
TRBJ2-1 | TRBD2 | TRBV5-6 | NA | CASSPVREGNEQFF | TGTGCCAGCAGCCCGGTGCGGGAGGGGAATGAGCAGTTCTTC
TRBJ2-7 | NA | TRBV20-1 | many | CSARDQKRSYEQYF | TGCAGTGCTAGAGATCAGAAGCGGTCCTACGAGCAGTACTTC
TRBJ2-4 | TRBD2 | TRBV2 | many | CASRDHLAGALDIQYF | TGTGCCAGCAGAGACCATCTAGCGGGAGCTCTGGACATTCAGTACTTC
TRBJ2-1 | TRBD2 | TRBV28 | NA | CASTSGSGKVNEQFF | TGTGCCAGCACTTCCGGGAGCGGGAAGGTCAATGAGCAGTTCTTC
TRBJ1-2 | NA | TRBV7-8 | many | CASSLAGTANYGYTF | TGTGCCAGCAGCTTAGCGGGCACAGCTAACTATGGCTACACCTTC
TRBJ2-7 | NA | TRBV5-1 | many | CASSTTYEQYF | TGCGCCAGCAGCACCACCTACGAGCAGTACTTC
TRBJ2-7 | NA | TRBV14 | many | CASSQYAEQYF | TGTGCCAGCAGCCAATATGCCGAGCAGTACTTC
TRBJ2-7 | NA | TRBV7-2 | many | CASSARQGGEQYF | TGTGCCAGCAGCGCTCGACAGGGAGGCGAGCAGTACTTC
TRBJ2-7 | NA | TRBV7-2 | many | CASSQGGGYSYEQYF | TGTGCCAGCAGCCAAGGGGGGGGCTACTCCTACGAGCAGTACTTC
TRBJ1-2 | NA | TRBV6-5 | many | CASSSGLNYGYTF | TGTGCCAGCAGTTCGGGACTGAACTATGGCTACACCTTC
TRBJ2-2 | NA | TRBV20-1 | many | CSARDITENTGELFF | TGCAGTGCTAGAGATATAACAGAAAACACCGGGGAGCTGTTTTTT
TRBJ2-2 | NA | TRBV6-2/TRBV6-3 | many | CASSYRSANTGELFF | TGTGCCAGCAGTTACCGGTCAGCGAACACCGGGGAGCTGTTTTTT
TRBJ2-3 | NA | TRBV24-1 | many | CATSGMLDSSTDTQYF | TGTGCCACCAGTGGTATGCTGGACAGCAGCACAGATACGCAGTATTTT
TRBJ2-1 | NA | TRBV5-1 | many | CASSLGQVEQFF | TGCGCCAGCAGCTTGGGACAGGTTGAGCAGTTCTTC
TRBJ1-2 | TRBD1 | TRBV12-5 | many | CASGTTGNYGYTF | TGTGCTAGTGGAACGACAGGGAACTATGGCTACACCTTC
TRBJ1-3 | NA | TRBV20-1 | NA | CSARAQPSGNTIYF | TGCAGTGCTAGAGCTCAGCCCTCTGGAAACACCATATATTTT
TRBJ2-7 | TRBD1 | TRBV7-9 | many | CASSTTGGTEQYF | TGTGCCAGCAGCACAACAGGGGGCACCGAGCAGTACTTC
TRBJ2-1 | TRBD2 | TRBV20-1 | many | CSARDLEGGVYNEQFF | TGCAGTGCTAGAGATCTCGAGGGAGGGGTCTACAATGAGCAGTTCTTC
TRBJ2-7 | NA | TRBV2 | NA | CASSEAPSYEQYF | TGTGCCAGCAGTGAAGCGCCATCCTACGAGCAGTACTTC
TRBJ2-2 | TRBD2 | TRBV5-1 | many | CASLGAGGFSTGELFF | TGCGCCAGCCTTGGGGCGGGAGGTTTTAGCACCGGGGAGCTGTTTTTT
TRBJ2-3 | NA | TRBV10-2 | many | CASSQASLTDTQYF | TGCGCCAGCAGTCAGGCTAGCCTCACAGATACGCAGTATTTT
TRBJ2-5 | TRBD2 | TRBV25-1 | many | CASSEASSGRAQKIETQYF | TGTGCCAGCAGTGAAGCTAGTAGCGGGAGAGCCCAAAAGATAGAGACCCAGTACTTC
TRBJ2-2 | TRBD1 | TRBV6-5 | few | CASSPTGVGTGELFF | TGTGCCAGCAGCCCTACAGGGGTGGGCACCGGGGAGCTGTTTTTT
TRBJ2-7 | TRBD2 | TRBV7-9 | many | CASSFGTSGRQTYEQYF | TGTGCCAGCAGCTTTGGGACTAGCGGGAGGCAGACCTACGAGCAGTACTTC
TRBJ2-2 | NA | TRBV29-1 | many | CSVVRPTGELFF | TGCAGCGTTGTACGGCCTACCGGGGAGCTGTTTTTT
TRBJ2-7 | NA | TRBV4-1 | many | CASSLSHSPGLSYEQYF | TGCGCCAGCAGCCTATCACACTCCCCCGGACTCTCCTACGAGCAGTACTTC
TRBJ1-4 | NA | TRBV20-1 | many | CSAVGSSTNEKLFF | TGCAGTGCCGTCGGGAGCTCAACTAATGAAAAACTGTTTTTT
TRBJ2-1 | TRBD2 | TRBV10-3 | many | CAISEGLAGLFF | TGTGCCATCAGTGAGGGTCTAGCGGGGCTGTTCTTC
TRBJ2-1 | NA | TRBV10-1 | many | CASPKGRDEQFF | TGCGCCAGCCCAAAAGGACGGGATGAGCAGTTCTTC
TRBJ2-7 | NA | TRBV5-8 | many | CASSAPGRTYEQYF | TGTGCCAGCAGCGCGCCGGGCCGCACCTACGAGCAGTACTTC
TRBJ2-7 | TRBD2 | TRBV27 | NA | CASSLRGGRNSYEQYF | TGTGCCAGCAGTTTAAGGGGAGGGAGGAATTCCTACGAGCAGTACTTC
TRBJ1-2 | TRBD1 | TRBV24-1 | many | CATSAGQGSYGYTF | TGTGCCACCAGTGCGGGACAGGGATCCTATGGCTACACCTTC